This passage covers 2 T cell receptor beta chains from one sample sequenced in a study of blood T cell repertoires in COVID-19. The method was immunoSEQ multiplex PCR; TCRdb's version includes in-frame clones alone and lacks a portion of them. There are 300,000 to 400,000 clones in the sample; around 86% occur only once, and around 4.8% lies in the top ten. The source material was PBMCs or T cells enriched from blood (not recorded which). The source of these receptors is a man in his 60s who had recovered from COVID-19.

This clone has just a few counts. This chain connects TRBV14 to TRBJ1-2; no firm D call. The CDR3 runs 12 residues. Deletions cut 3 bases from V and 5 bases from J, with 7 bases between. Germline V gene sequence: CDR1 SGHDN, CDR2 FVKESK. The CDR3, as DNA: TGTGCCAGCAGCCATGAGAGTTATGGCTACACCTTC. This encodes CASSHESYGYTF.

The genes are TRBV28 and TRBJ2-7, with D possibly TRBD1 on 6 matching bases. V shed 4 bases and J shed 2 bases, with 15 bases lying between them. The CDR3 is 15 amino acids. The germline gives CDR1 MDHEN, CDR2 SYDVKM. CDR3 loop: CASSSQGPYTYEQYF. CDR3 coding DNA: TGTGCCAGCAGTTCACAGGGACCTTATACCTACGAGCAGTACTTC.